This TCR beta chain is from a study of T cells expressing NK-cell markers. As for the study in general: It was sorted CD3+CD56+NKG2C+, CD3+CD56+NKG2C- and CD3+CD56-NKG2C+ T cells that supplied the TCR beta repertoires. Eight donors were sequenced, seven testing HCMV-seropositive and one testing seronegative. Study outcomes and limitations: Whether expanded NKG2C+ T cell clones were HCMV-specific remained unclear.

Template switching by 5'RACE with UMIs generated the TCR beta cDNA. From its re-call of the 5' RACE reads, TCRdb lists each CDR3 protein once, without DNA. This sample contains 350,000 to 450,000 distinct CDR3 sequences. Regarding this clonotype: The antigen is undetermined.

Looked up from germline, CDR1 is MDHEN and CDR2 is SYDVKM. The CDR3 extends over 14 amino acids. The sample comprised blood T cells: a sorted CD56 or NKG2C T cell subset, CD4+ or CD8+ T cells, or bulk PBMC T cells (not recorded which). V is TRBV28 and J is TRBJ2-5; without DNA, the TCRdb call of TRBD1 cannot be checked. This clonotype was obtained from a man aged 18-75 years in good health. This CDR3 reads CASKVTGGLKTQYF.